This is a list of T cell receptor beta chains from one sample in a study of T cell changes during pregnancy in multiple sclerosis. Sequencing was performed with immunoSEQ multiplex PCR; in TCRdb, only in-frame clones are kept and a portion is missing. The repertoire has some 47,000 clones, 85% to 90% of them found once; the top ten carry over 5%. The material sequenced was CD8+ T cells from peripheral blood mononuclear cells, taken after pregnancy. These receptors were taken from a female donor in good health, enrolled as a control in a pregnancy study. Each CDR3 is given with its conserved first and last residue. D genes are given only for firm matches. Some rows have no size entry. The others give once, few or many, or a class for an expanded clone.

CDR3aa: CASSARDITGELFF
CDR3nt: TGTGCCAGCAGCGCCCGAGACATCACCGGGGAGCTGTTTTTT
v_gene: TRBV7-9
j_gene: TRBJ2-2
d_gene: -
abundance: -
len: 14

CDR3aa: CASSSNDMGLAGTDTQYF
CDR3nt: TGTGCCAGCAGTTCTAACGATATGGGACTAGCGGGAACAGATACGCAGTATTTT
v_gene: TRBV28
j_gene: TRBJ2-3
d_gene: TRBD2
abundance: -
len: 18

CDR3aa: CASSPEGGKGNEKLFF
CDR3nt: TGCGCCAGCAGCCCAGAGGGGGGGAAGGGTAATGAAAAACTGTTTTTT
v_gene: TRBV4-3
j_gene: TRBJ1-4
d_gene: -
abundance: -
len: 16

CDR3aa: CATSGDSFETQYF
CDR3nt: TGTGCCACCAGCGGGGACAGTTTTGAGACCCAGTACTTC
v_gene: TRBV15
j_gene: TRBJ2-5
d_gene: TRBD1
abundance: -
len: 13

CDR3aa: CASSWDYSNAGANVLTF
CDR3nt: TGTGCCAGCAGTTGGGACTACTCGAACGCTGGGGCCAACGTCCTGACTTTC
v_gene: TRBV28
j_gene: TRBJ2-6
d_gene: TRBD2
abundance: -
len: 17

CDR3aa: CASSQEWGLVYNEQFF
CDR3nt: TGTGCCAGCAGCCAAGAGTGGGGACTAGTATACAATGAGCAGTTCTTC
v_gene: TRBV4-2
j_gene: TRBJ2-1
d_gene: TRBD2
abundance: -
len: 16

CDR3aa: CASSPWTENSPLHF
CDR3nt: TGTGCCAGCAGCCCTTGGACAGAAAATTCACCCCTCCACTTT
v_gene: TRBV7-9
j_gene: TRBJ1-6
d_gene: -
abundance: -
len: 14

CDR3aa: CASSQETVATYEQYF
CDR3nt: TGTGCCAGCAGCCAGGAGACGGTCGCTACCTACGAGCAGTACTTC
v_gene: TRBV14
j_gene: TRBJ2-7
d_gene: -
abundance: few
len: 15

CDR3aa: CASSLETVNTEAFF
CDR3nt: TGTGCCAGCAGTTTAGAGACAGTAAACACTGAAGCTTTCTTT
v_gene: TRBV28
j_gene: TRBJ1-1
d_gene: -
abundance: -
len: 14

CDR3aa: CASSLGTDSGNTIYF
CDR3nt: TGCGCCAGCAGCTTGGGGACAGACTCTGGAAACACCATATATTTT
v_gene: TRBV5-1
j_gene: TRBJ1-3
d_gene: -
abundance: -
len: 15

CDR3aa: CASSWRQQETQYF
CDR3nt: TGTGCCAGTAGTTGGAGGCAGCAAGAGACCCAGTACTTC
v_gene: TRBV19
j_gene: TRBJ2-5
d_gene: -
abundance: once
len: 13

CDR3aa: CATSGQTYEQYF
CDR3nt: TGTGCCACGTCAGGACAGACCTACGAGCAGTACTTC
v_gene: TRBV15
j_gene: TRBJ2-7
d_gene: -
abundance: -
len: 12

CDR3aa: CASSQEGTATDTQYF
CDR3nt: TGCGCCAGCAGCCAAGAAGGGACAGCCACAGATACGCAGTATTTT
v_gene: TRBV4-3
j_gene: TRBJ2-3
d_gene: TRBD1
abundance: -
len: 15

CDR3aa: CASRGGGTDTQYF
CDR3nt: TGTGCCAGCCGAGGGGGAGGCACAGATACGCAGTATTTT
v_gene: TRBV6-1
j_gene: TRBJ2-3
d_gene: -
abundance: once
len: 13

CDR3aa: CASSSGGDTQYF
CDR3nt: TGTGCCAGCAGCTCTGGGGGGGATACGCAGTATTTT
v_gene: TRBV7-9
j_gene: TRBJ2-3
d_gene: -
abundance: -
len: 12

CDR3aa: CASSLAGAYRTDTQYF
CDR3nt: TGTGCCAGCAGCTTAGCGGGGGCGTACCGCACAGATACGCAGTATTTT
v_gene: TRBV7-2
j_gene: TRBJ2-3
d_gene: -
abundance: -
len: 16

CDR3aa: CASHADYGYTF
CDR3nt: TGTGCCAGCCATGCGGACTATGGCTACACCTTC
v_gene: TRBV6-1
j_gene: TRBJ1-2
d_gene: -
abundance: -
len: 11

CDR3aa: CASSSHRERALHF
CDR3nt: TGTGCCAGCAGTTCCCACAGGGAACGGGCCCTCCACTTT
v_gene: TRBV6-5
j_gene: TRBJ1-6
d_gene: -
abundance: -
len: 13

CDR3aa: CAITDGGFGYTF
CDR3nt: TGTGCCATCACCGATGGGGGGTTTGGCTACACCTTC
v_gene: TRBV28
j_gene: TRBJ1-2
d_gene: -
abundance: -
len: 12

CDR3aa: CASSPNSGGGHSTDTQYF
CDR3nt: TGCGCCAGCAGCCCCAATAGCGGGGGAGGTCACAGCACAGATACGCAGTATTTT
v_gene: TRBV4-3
j_gene: TRBJ2-3
d_gene: TRBD2
abundance: -
len: 18

CDR3aa: CASSEASGTGHGGYTF
CDR3nt: TGTGCCAGCAGTGAAGCCTCCGGAACAGGGCATGGTGGCTACACCTTC
v_gene: TRBV6-4
j_gene: TRBJ1-2
d_gene: -
abundance: -
len: 16

CDR3aa: CASTVRGSYGYTF
CDR3nt: TGTGCCAGCACCGTGCGGGGTAGCTATGGCTACACCTTC
v_gene: TRBV9
j_gene: TRBJ1-2
d_gene: -
abundance: -
len: 13

CDR3aa: CASSNDRVRGYTF
CDR3nt: TGTGCCAGTAGTAACGACAGGGTTCGTGGCTACACCTTC
v_gene: TRBV19
j_gene: TRBJ1-2
d_gene: TRBD1
abundance: -
len: 13

CDR3aa: CASSLAVHNEQFF
CDR3nt: TGTGCCAGCAGTCTCGCGGTCCACAATGAGCAGTTCTTC
v_gene: TRBV6-6
j_gene: TRBJ2-1
d_gene: -
abundance: few
len: 13

CDR3aa: CASSVEGQGNQPQHF
CDR3nt: TGTGCCAGCAGCGTAGAGGGGCAGGGCAATCAGCCCCAGCATTTT
v_gene: TRBV9
j_gene: TRBJ1-5
d_gene: -
abundance: once
len: 15

CDR3aa: CASTSGGFTEAFF
CDR3nt: TGTGCCAGCACCTCCGGGGGTTTCACTGAAGCTTTCTTT
v_gene: TRBV7-2
j_gene: TRBJ1-1
d_gene: -
abundance: -
len: 13

CDR3aa: CASSATGGKFDGYTF
CDR3nt: TGTGCCAGCAGCGCGACAGGGGGCAAATTTGATGGCTACACCTTC
v_gene: TRBV7-3
j_gene: TRBJ1-2
d_gene: TRBD1
abundance: -
len: 15

CDR3aa: CASNQGPFYGYTF
CDR3nt: TGTGCCAGCAATCAGGGGCCATTCTATGGCTACACCTTC
v_gene: TRBV6-4
j_gene: TRBJ1-2
d_gene: -
abundance: -
len: 13

CDR3aa: CASSIETEGAGRNQPQHF
CDR3nt: TGTGCCAGTAGTATAGAGACGGAAGGTGCAGGCCGGAATCAGCCCCAGCATTTT
v_gene: TRBV19
j_gene: TRBJ1-5
d_gene: -
abundance: -
len: 18

CDR3aa: CASSPDRVNGAFF
CDR3nt: TGTGCCAGCAGTCCCGACAGGGTAAATGGAGCTTTCTTT
v_gene: TRBV6-6
j_gene: TRBJ1-1
d_gene: TRBD1
abundance: -
len: 13

CDR3aa: CASKWRGADNEQFF
CDR3nt: TGTGCCAGCAAGTGGCGGGGGGCGGACAATGAGCAGTTCTTC
v_gene: TRBV6-1
j_gene: TRBJ2-1
d_gene: TRBD2
abundance: -
len: 14

CDR3aa: CASSQVATGAYNEQFF
CDR3nt: TGCGCCAGCAGCCAAGTAGCGACAGGGGCCTACAATGAGCAGTTCTTC
v_gene: TRBV4-3
j_gene: TRBJ2-1
d_gene: TRBD1
abundance: -
len: 16

CDR3aa: CASSLGQGDEQFF
CDR3nt: TGCGCCAGCAGCTTGGGACAGGGTGATGAGCAGTTCTTC
v_gene: TRBV5-1
j_gene: TRBJ2-1
d_gene: TRBD1
abundance: once
len: 13

CDR3aa: CASSQWTSGGNEQFF
CDR3nt: TGTGCCAGCAGCCAATGGACTAGCGGGGGCAATGAGCAGTTCTTC
v_gene: TRBV14
j_gene: TRBJ2-1
d_gene: TRBD2
abundance: -
len: 15

CDR3aa: CSVTGGLSYEQYF
CDR3nt: TGCAGCGTTACAGGGGGCCTCTCCTACGAGCAGTACTTC
v_gene: TRBV29-1
j_gene: TRBJ2-7
d_gene: TRBD1
abundance: -
len: 13

CDR3aa: CASSSVTGYGETQYF
CDR3nt: TGTGCCAGCAGCTCCGTGACAGGGTATGGGGAGACCCAGTACTTC
v_gene: TRBV5-6
j_gene: TRBJ2-5
d_gene: TRBD1
abundance: -
len: 15

CDR3aa: CASSLTGQGKDEQFF
CDR3nt: TGTGCCAGCAGCCTCACGGGACAGGGGAAAGATGAGCAGTTCTTC
v_gene: TRBV7-9
j_gene: TRBJ2-1
d_gene: TRBD1
abundance: -
len: 15